This TCR beta chain was retrieved from a study of blood T cell repertoires in COVID-19. Study-level information: The United States, Italy and Spain provided the acute and convalescent COVID-19 samples. In each case, the material was cDNA or gDNA derived from T cells, B-cell-depleted T cells, or PBMCs.

The length of the CDR3 is 14 residues. Germline assignment: CDR1 SQVTM and CDR2 ANQGSEA. Trimming took off 4 bases at V and 0 bases at J, with 12 bases between the two ends. Original data processing: Amplification from reference gene primers served as the basis for estimated nucleated cell counts. Clones were read by immunoSEQ multiplex PCR, and TCRdb kept only the in-frame ones, dropping some. V and J calls and clone size are those listed in that table; D and trimming were worked out from the DNA. The sample records about 74,000 clones, just over 85% being singletons. The sequencing input was peripheral blood. The J gene is TRBJ1-1, the V gene TRBV29-1; tentative D call: TRBD1 (6 bases). This sequence was found in a woman aged 80 or over with active or convalescent COVID-19. DNA for the CDR3: TGCAGCGTTGTTGGACAGCTCATGAACACTGAAGCTTTCTTT. Translating gives CSVVGQLMNTEAFF. The entire variable domain, with the rest obtained from reference TRBV29-1 and TRBJ1-1, is as follows: SAVISQKPSRDICQRGTSLTIQCQVDSQVTMMFWYRQQPGQSLTLIATANQGSEATYESGFVIDKFPISRPNLTFSTLTVSNMSPEDSSIYLCSVVGQLMNTEAFFGQGTRLTVV.